The 32 T cell receptor beta chains listed next were all sequenced from one sample in a study of cytomegalovirus exposure and HLA in healthy donors. PCR primers comprised 60 Vbeta and 13 Jbeta primers. Sequenced by immunoSEQ multiplex PCR; TCRdb stores in-frame clones only, minus some. The sample yields under 200,000 clones, approximately 80% seen once. The sequencing sample was made of PBMCs. All receptors derive from a man aged 55-75 years in good health and CMV-seronegative.

The chain carries TRBV5-1 and TRBJ2-2, with 7 bases aligning to TRBD1. The CDR3 consists of 16 residues. Germline trimming cut 1 base from V and 1 base from J; bases unmatched to any gene: 4. Germline CDR1 is SGHRS and CDR2 is YFSETQ. The CDR3 loop is CASSLFGDRNTGELFF. The CDR3 bases are TGCGCCAGCAGCTTGTTTGGGGACAGGAACACCGGGGAGCTGTTTTTT.

The J gene is TRBJ1-3, the V gene TRBV6-5; 12 nucleotides align to TRBD1. Trimming at V came to 8 bases and at J to 11 bases, leaving 10 bases not matched to a gene. The CDR3 totals 14 residues. The germline gives CDR1 MNHEY, CDR2 SVGAGI. CDR3 DNA sequence: TGTGCCAGCCGCACTTCCGGGACAGGGGGCGCCATATATTTT. It codes for CASRTSGTGGAIYF.

The chain employs TRBV11-2 and TRBJ1-5; 9 bases match TRBD1. This CDR3 comprises 15 residues. Germline CDR1 reads SGHAT; CDR2 reads FQNNGV. With 3 bases clipped from V and 5 bases from J, the junction kept 5 bases outside the gene matches. The CDR3 protein is CASSLGQGRDQPQHF. DNA for the CDR3: TGTGCCAGCAGCTTGGGACAGGGAAGGGATCAGCCCCAGCATTTT.

This clone appeared a single time. V gene TRBV6-1 combines with J gene TRBJ2-3; D possibly corresponds to TRBD2 (6 bases). Germline V gives CDR1 MNHNS, CDR2 SASEGT. V was pared by 8 bases and J by 2 bases, with 14 bases between. The CDR3 consists of 14 residues. In nucleotides, the CDR3 is TGTGCCAGCGCCTTAGCGGATGACACAGATACGCAGTATTTT. Its translation: CASALADDTDTQYF.

The genes are TRBV4-1 and TRBJ2-1; TRBD2 matches at 7 bases. The CDR3 length is 16 residues. V gave up 2 bases and J gave up 2 bases; unmatched junction bases: 6. Germline CDR1 is MGHRA and CDR2 is YSYEKL. CDR3 bases: TGCGCCAGCAGCCAACCAGGACTAGACCCCTACAATGAGCAGTTCTTC. Its translation: CASSQPGLDPYNEQFF.

The chain has TRBV28 and TRBJ1-3, with 7 bases lining up with TRBD1. Germline values: CDR1 MDHEN, CDR2 SYDVKM. J gave up 8 bases and V 5 bases, and 6 bases lay outside the gene matches. The CDR3 contains 13 residues. The CDR3 DNA reads TGTGCCAGCAGTCCAACAGGGGCGGACACCATATATTTT. Protein product: CASSPTGADTIYF. The full variable domain, with the rest looked up from reference TRBV28 and TRBJ1-3, is DVKVTQSSRYLVKRTGEKVFLECVQDMDHENMFWYRQDPGLGLRLIYFSYDVKMKEKGDIPEGYSVSREKKERFSLILESASTNQTSMYLCASSPTGADTIYFGEGSWLTVV.

CDR3 bases: TGTGCCAGCAGGGGATGGGGACAGAACACCGGGGAGCTGTTTTTT. Protein sequence: CASRGWGQNTGELFF. The chain uses TRBV6-1 and TRBJ2-2; possibly TRBD1 for D (6 bases). The CDR3 extends over 15 amino acids. CDR1 and CDR2 (germline): MNHNS, SASEGT. V gave up 6 bases and J gave up 1 base, with 12 bases separating them.

The chain uses TRBV7-6 and TRBJ2-5; tentative D call: TRBD1 (5 bases). The germline V and J ends were trimmed by 5 bases and 5 bases, with 21 bases remaining between them. Germline CDR1 reads SGHVS; CDR2 reads FNYEAQ. This CDR3 is built from 16 residues. The CDR3 loop is CASSPGRQIQVETQYF. Here the CDR3 DNA reads TGTGCCAGCAGCCCAGGAAGACAGATCCAGGTGGAGACCCAGTACTTC. The variable domain in full, with the rest retrieved from reference TRBV7-6 and TRBJ2-5, is GAGVSQSPRYKVTKRGQDVALRCDPISGHVSLYWYRQALGQGPEFLTYFNYEAQQDKSGLPNDRFSAERPEGSISTLTIQRTEQRDSAMYRCASSPGRQIQVETQYFGPGTRLLVL.

The chain couples TRBV5-1 to TRBJ1-6, with D unclear. This CDR3 has 15 amino acids. Germline loops: CDR1 SGHRS, CDR2 YFSETQ. V was shortened by 4 bases and J by 4 bases, with 12 bases between the two germline ends. The CDR3 loop reads CASSPETLYNSPLHF. The DNA for the CDR3 is TGCGCCAGCAGCCCCGAGACACTTTATAATTCACCCCTCCACTTT.

The rearrangement uses TRBV6-5 and TRBJ1-1; a possible D gene is TRBD1 (5 bases). V lost 3 bases, J lost 2 bases, and 13 bases lay in between. Germline V gene lookup returns CDR1 MNHEY and CDR2 SVGAGI. The CDR3 has 15 residues. DNA for the CDR3: TGTGCCAGCAGTTATTCGACCACAGGAAACACTGAAGCTTTCTTT. Amino acid sequence: CASSYSTTGNTEAFF.

The chain carries TRBV6-1 and TRBJ2-5, with D perhaps matching TRBD2 (5 bases). The J call is doubtful: the DNA matches TRBJ2-7 better. This CDR3 comprises 15 residues. Germline CDR1 reads MNHNS; CDR2 reads SASEGT. CDR3 residues: CASSELGGSLGEQYF. CDR3 nucleotide sequence: TGTGCCAGCAGTGAATTAGGAGGTAGCTTGGGCGAGCAGTACTTC.

The rearrangement links TRBV29-1 to TRBJ1-1; no firm D call. Trimming shortened V by 6 bases and J by 4 bases, and 21 bases separated the two germline ends. Per the germline V gene, CDR1 is SQVTM and CDR2 is ANQGSEA. The CDR3 runs to 15 residues. Here the CDR3 reads CSVPSPVNAGTEAFF. For the CDR3, the DNA is TGCAGCGTCCCGTCCCCAGTAAACGCAGGCACTGAAGCTTTCTTT. The entire variable domain, with the rest obtained from reference TRBV29-1 and TRBJ1-1, is as follows: SAVISQKPSRDICQRGTSLTIQCQVDSQVTMMFWYRQQPGQSLTLIATANQGSEATYESGFVIDKFPISRPNLTFSTLTVSNMSPEDSSIYLCSVPSPVNAGTEAFFGQGTRLTVV.

This chain connects TRBV7-6 to TRBJ2-2; D ambiguous. This CDR3 has 14 residues. The V end lost 0 bases, the J end lost 4 bases, and 6 bases lay between the germline ends. Germline CDR1 reads SGHVS; CDR2 reads FNYEAQ. The CDR3 reads CASSLAVSTGELFF. For the CDR3, the DNA is TGTGCCAGCAGCTTAGCAGTCAGCACCGGGGAGCTGTTTTTT.

The V gene is TRBV19, the J gene TRBJ1-2; D gene uncertain. The CDR3 runs to 14 residues. Germline lookup yields CDR1 LNHDA and CDR2 SQIVND (reference sequence). Trimming took 7 bases from V and 7 from J, leaving 19 bases between them. CDR3 loop: CASKVRGASAGYTF. CDR3 nucleotide sequence: TGTGCCAGTAAAGTTCGTGGAGCCTCGGCTGGCTACACCTTC.

The genes are TRBV5-5 and TRBJ2-1, with 10 bases identical to TRBD2. The CDR3 is 15 residues long. Trimming cost V 1 base and J 5 bases; bases outside gene matches: 3. Germline CDR1 SGHKS, CDR2 YYEKEE (reference sequence). In DNA, the CDR3 is TGTGCCAGCAGCTTGCGCCTAGCGGGAGACAATGAGCAGTTCTTC. It specifies CASSLRLAGDNEQFF.

This rearrangement joins TRBV14 to TRBJ2-7; 8 positions match TRBD1. J gave up 2 bases and V 1 base, and 1 base lay outside the gene matches. The CDR3 length is 14 residues. From germline, CDR1 is SGHDN and CDR2 FVKESK. The CDR3 nucleotides read TGTGCCAGCAGCCAAGGGACAGGGCCCTACGAGCAGTACTTC. Protein: CASSQGTGPYEQYF. The variable domain in full, with the rest retrieved from reference TRBV14 and TRBJ2-7, is EAGVTQFPSHSVIEKGQTVTLRCDPISGHDNLYWYRRVMGKEIKFLLHFVKESKQDESGMPNNRFLAERTGGTYSTLKVQPAELEDSGVYFCASSQGTGPYEQYFGPGTRLTVT.

The rearrangement uses TRBV10-1 and TRBJ2-7; TRBD2 aligns across 7 bases. The V segment lost 8 bases and the J segment 3 bases; nucleotides outside the gene matches: 13. The CDR3 runs to 15 residues. Germline CDR1 and CDR2: WNHNN and SYGVQD (reference sequence). The CDR3 nucleotides are TGCGCCAGCCGGGAATTGAGCGGGGAGGACTACGAGCAGTACTTC. Translated: CASRELSGEDYEQYF.

This sequence joins TRBV19 and TRBJ1-5; 9 bases fit TRBD1. CDR3 size: 13 residues. V trimming: 5 bases; J trimming: 5 bases; junction bases outside the gene matches: 1. Per germline, CDR1 LNHDA and CDR2 SQIVND (reference sequence). In DNA, the CDR3 is TGTGCCAGTAGTGGGACAGGGCATCAGCCCCAGCATTTT. This gives the protein CASSGTGHQPQHF.

The chain links TRBV5-1 to TRBJ1-3; TRBD1 aligns across 9 bases. The trim removed 3 bases at V and 2 bases at J, leaving 6 bases unmatched. Per germline, CDR1 SGHRS and CDR2 YFSETQ. There are 16 residues in the CDR3. The CDR3 nucleotides read TGCGCCAGCAGCTCCGCTACAGGGGGCCCTGGAAACACCATATATTTT. Translating gives CASSSATGGPGNTIYF. Looking up the rest from reference TRBV5-1 and TRBJ1-3 gives the full variable domain: KAGVTQTPRYLIKTRGQQVTLSCSPISGHRSVSWYQQTPGQGLQFLFEYFSETQRNKGNFPGRFSGRQFSNSRSEMNVSTLELGDSALYLCASSSATGGPGNTIYFGEGSWLTVV.

The chain couples TRBV28 to TRBJ2-3; TRBD2 matches at 9 bases. The trim removed 6 bases at V and 0 bases at J, leaving 4 bases unmatched. Germline V gene lookup returns CDR1 MDHEN and CDR2 SYDVKM. The CDR3 is 15 residues long. CDR3 sequence (DNA): TGTGCCAGCAGCCAGCGGGAGGAAAGCACAGATACGCAGTATTTT. It codes for CASSQREESTDTQYF.

The chain recombines TRBV29-1 with TRBJ2-2; D may be TRBD1 (5 bases). Germline CDR1 reads SQVTM; CDR2 reads ANQGSEA. Trimming cost V 5 bases and J 8 bases, with 18 bases left between them. This CDR3 is 14 amino acids long. CDR3 protein: CSVTSSRGRGELFF. The CDR3 nucleotides read TGCAGCGTTACCTCTAGTAGGGGCAGGGGGGAGCTGTTTTTT.

V usage is TRBV9 and J usage is TRBJ2-3; 12 nucleotides line up with TRBD2. The CDR3 has 16 residues. Unmatched junction bases numbered 4, after V lost 3 bases and J lost 2 bases. The V gene's germline CDR1 is SGDLS and CDR2 YYNGEE. CDR3 loop: CASSAGLAGNTDTQYF. The CDR3 region has the DNA TGTGCCAGCAGCGCAGGACTAGCGGGAAACACAGATACGCAGTATTTT. The whole variable domain, filled in from reference TRBV9 and TRBJ2-3, reads DSGVTQTPKHLITATGQRVTLRCSPRSGDLSVYWYQQSLDQGLQFLIQYYNGEERAKGNILERFSAQQFPDLHSELNLSSLELGDSALYFCASSAGLAGNTDTQYFGPGTRLTVL.

V usage is TRBV4-1 and J usage is TRBJ2-3, with 7 bases that match TRBD2. The CDR3 covers 17 residues. The trim removed 1 base at V and 5 bases at J, leaving 12 bases unmatched. In germline, CDR1 is MGHRA, CDR2 YSYEKL. The CDR3 here is CASSQGIPSGGRDTQYF. DNA of the CDR3: TGCGCCAGCAGCCAAGGTATCCCCTCGGGGGGACGAGATACGCAGTATTTT.

The chain has TRBV27 and TRBJ2-7, with 9 nucleotides matching TRBD1. Unmatched junction bases numbered 5, after V lost 5 bases and J lost 0 bases. The CDR3 totals 15 residues. The germline V gene has CDR1 MNHEY and CDR2 SMNVEV (reference sequence). CDR3 sequence (DNA): TGTGCCAGCAGTCCGGGACAGGGCCTCTCCTACGAGCAGTACTTC. Translated: CASSPGQGLSYEQYF.

The chain combines TRBV27 with TRBJ2-7; D uncertain. Germline CDR1 MNHEY, CDR2 SMNVEV (reference sequence). The V end was cut by 1 base, the J end by 0 bases, with 10 bases between. This CDR3 region has 15 residues. The CDR3 DNA reads as TGTGCCAGCAGTTTATTGGGCAGGTACTCCTACGAGCAGTACTTC. Amino acid sequence: CASSLLGRYSYEQYF.

The V call is TRBV9, the J call TRBJ2-6, with 9 nucleotides matching TRBD2. This CDR3 is built from 18 residues. Germline V gives CDR1 SGDLS, CDR2 YYNGEE. The ends lost 3 bases at V and 0 bases at J; junction bases unmatched: 7. Written as DNA, the CDR3 is TGTGCCAGCAGCGGCGGGGGGGGACAGAGCTCTGGGGCCAACGTCCTGACTTTC. This codes for CASSGGGGQSSGANVLTF.

This chain uses TRBV4-1 with TRBJ2-3; TRBD1 matches at 7 bases. Germline V CDR1 and CDR2: MGHRA, YSYEKL. The J segment lost 2 bases and the V segment lost 4 bases, leaving 3 bases of the junction unmatched. CDR3 size: 14 residues. CDR3 region: CASSLGQNTDTQYF. In DNA, the CDR3 is TGCGCCAGCAGCCTGGGACAGAACACAGATACGCAGTATTTT.

V is TRBV19 and J is TRBJ2-2, with TRBD2 matching 8 bases. The CDR3 has 15 amino acids. From germline, CDR1 is LNHDA and CDR2 SQIVND (reference sequence). V dropped 7 bases and J dropped 5; count of bases not matched to a gene: 9. CDR3: CASTQGGGPTGELFF. CDR3 DNA: TGTGCCAGTACCCAGGGCGGGGGGCCGACCGGGGAGCTGTTTTTT.

The V call is TRBV27, the J call TRBJ2-5, with 8 nucleotides matching TRBD1. CDR3 length: 15 amino acids. CDR1 and CDR2 from the germline V gene are MNHEY and SMNVEV (reference sequence). V was clipped by 1 base and J by 3 bases; unmatched bases: 4. CDR3 sequence: CASSLWGQAEETQYF. CDR3 bases: TGTGCCAGCAGTTTATGGGGACAGGCTGAAGAGACCCAGTACTTC.

The chain combines TRBV6-1 with TRBJ1-3; D gene unclear. V dropped 8 bases and J dropped 2 bases, with 13 bases sitting between them. The CDR3 runs to 14 residues. The germline gives CDR1 MNHNS, CDR2 SASEGT. The CDR3 loop is CASASRGAGNTIYF. The CDR3, as DNA: TGTGCCAGCGCGAGCCGGGGTGCTGGAAACACCATATATTTT.

This clone has a single count. The chain combines TRBV6-4 with TRBJ1-5; no definite D call. Trimming pared 2 bases from V and 0 bases from J, leaving 20 bases between. This CDR3 spans 19 amino acids. Per germline, CDR1 MRHNA and CDR2 SNTAGT. The CDR3 region is CASSDQSLMTADSNQPQHF. In nucleotides, the CDR3 is TGTGCCAGCAGTGACCAGAGTTTAATGACTGCAGATAGCAATCAGCCCCAGCATTTT.

The chain uses TRBV7-9 and TRBJ2-7, with a possible D match to TRBD2 (5 bases). The CDR3 has 15 residues. V lost 1 base and J 3 bases, leaving 13 bases between the germline ends. Per the germline V gene, CDR1 is SEHNR and CDR2 is FQNEAQ (reference sequence). The CDR3 loop is CASSLGSGEGYEQYF. The CDR3 DNA is TGTGCCAGCAGCTTAGGGTCTGGCGAGGGCTACGAGCAGTACTTC.